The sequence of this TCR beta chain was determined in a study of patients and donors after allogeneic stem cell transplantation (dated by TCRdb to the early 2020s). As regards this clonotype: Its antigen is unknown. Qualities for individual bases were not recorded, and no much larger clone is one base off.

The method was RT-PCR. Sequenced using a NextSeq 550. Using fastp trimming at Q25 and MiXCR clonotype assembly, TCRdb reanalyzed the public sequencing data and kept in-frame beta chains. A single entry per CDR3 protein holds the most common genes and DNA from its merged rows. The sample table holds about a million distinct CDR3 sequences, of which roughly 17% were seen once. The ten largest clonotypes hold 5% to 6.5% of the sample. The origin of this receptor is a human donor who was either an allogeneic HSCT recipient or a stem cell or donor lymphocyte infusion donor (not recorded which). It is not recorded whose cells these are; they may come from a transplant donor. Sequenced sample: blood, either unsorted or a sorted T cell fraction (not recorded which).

The sequence in DNA is TGTGCCAGCAGAAGCATTGGAGAGACCCAGTACTTC. Its protein product is CASRSIGETQYF. The chain was built from TRBV27 and TRBJ2-5; the D gene remains uncertain. V was cut back by 6 bases and J by 4 bases, leaving a gap of 9 bases between them. Taken from cysteine to phenylalanine, the CDR3 has 12 residues. CDR3 DNA is the only sequence kept; it has 36 bases, read in frame from the first base. For CDR1 and CDR2, the germline V gene (reference sequence) lists MNHEY and SMNVEV.